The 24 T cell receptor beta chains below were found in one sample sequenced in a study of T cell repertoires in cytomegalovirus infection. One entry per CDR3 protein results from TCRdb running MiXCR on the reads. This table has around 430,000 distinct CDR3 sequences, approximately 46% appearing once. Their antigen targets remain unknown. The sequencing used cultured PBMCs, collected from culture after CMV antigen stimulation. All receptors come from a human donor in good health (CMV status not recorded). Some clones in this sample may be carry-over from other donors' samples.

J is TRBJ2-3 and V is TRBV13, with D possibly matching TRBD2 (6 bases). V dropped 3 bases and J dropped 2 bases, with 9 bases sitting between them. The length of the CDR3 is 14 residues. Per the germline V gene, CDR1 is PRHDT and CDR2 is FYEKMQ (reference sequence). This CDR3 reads CASSFSGNTDTQYF. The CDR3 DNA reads TGTGCCAGCAGCTTTAGCGGAAACACAGATACGCAGTATTTT.

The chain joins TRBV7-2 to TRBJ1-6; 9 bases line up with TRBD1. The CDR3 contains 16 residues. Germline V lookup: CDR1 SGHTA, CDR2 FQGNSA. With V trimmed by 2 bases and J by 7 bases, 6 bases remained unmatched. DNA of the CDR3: TGTGCCAGCAGCTTAACAGGGGGCGCGGAAAATTCACCCCTCCACTTT. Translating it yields CASSLTGGAENSPLHF.

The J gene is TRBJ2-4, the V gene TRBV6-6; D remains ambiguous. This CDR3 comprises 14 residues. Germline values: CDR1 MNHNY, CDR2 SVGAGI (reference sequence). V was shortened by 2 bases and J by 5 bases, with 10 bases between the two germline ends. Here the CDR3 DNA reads TGTGCCAGCAGTTACGGAACTATCGAAAACATTCAGTACTTC. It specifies CASSYGTIENIQYF.

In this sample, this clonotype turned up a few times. In DNA, the CDR3 is TGTGCCAGCAGGAGGACCCCACACTACACGGGGCGCTACACCTTC. Translating gives CASRRTPHYTGRYTF. The rearrangement joins TRBV28 to TRBJ1-2; weak D call: TRBD1 (5 bases). The length of the CDR3 is 15 residues. The germline V gene has CDR1 MDHEN and CDR2 SYDVKM. The ends were cut back, 6 bases at V and 9 bases at J, with 23 bases in the middle.

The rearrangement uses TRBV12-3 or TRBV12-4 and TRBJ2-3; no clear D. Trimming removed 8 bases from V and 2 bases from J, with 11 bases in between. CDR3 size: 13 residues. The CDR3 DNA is TGTGCCAGCGAGACGGAGCTCACAGATACGCAGTATTTT. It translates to CASETELTDTQYF.

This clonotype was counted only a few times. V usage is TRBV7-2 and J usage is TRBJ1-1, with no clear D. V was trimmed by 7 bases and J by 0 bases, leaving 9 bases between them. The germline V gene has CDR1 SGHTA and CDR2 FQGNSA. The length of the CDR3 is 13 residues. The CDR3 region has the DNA TGTGCCAGCACCAAGAACATGAACACTGAAGCTTTCTTT. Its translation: CASTKNMNTEAFF.

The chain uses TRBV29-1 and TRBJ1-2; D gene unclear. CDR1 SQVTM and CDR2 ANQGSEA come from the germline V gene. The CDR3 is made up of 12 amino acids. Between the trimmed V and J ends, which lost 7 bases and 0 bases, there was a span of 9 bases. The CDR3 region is CSGGGSNYGYTF. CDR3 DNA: TGCAGCGGCGGAGGATCTAACTATGGCTACACCTTC.

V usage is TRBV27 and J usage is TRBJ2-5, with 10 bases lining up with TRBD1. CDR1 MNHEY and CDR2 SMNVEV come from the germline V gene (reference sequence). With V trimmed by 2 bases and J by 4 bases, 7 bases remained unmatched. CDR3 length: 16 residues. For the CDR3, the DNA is TGTGCCAGCAGTTTACAGCCGGGACAGGGGAGAGAGACCCAGTACTTC. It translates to CASSLQPGQGRETQYF.

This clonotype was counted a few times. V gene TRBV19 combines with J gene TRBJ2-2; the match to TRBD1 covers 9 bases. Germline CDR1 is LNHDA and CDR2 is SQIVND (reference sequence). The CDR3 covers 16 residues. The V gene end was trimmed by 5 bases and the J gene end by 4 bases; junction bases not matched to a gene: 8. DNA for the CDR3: TGTGCCAGTAGTCTGAGACCGGGACAGGGCACCGGGGAGCTGTTTTTT. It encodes CASSLRPGQGTGELFF.

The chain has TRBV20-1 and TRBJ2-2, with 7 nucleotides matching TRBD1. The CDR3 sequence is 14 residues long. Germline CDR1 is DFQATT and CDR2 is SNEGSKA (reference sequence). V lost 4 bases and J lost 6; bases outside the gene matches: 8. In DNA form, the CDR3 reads TGCAGTGCTATACAGGGGTGGGGGTCCGGGGAGCTGTTTTTT. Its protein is CSAIQGWGSGELFF.

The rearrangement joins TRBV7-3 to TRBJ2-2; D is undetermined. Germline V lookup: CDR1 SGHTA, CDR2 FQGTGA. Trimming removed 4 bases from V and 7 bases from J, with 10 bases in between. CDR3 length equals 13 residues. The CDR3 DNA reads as TGTGCCAGCAGCTCGATGACGGGCGGGGAGCTGTTTTTT. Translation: CASSSMTGGELFF.

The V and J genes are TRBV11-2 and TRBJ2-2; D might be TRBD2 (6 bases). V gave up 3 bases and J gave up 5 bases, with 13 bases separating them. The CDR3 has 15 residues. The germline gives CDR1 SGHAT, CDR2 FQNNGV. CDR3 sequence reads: CASSFGGIQTGELFF. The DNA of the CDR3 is TGTGCCAGCAGCTTTGGGGGGATTCAGACCGGGGAGCTGTTTTTT.

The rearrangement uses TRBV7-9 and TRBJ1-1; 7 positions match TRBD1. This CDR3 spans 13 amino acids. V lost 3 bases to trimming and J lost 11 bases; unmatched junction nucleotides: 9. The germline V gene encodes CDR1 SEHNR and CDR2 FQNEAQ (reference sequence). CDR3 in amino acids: CASSLGRGEGAFF. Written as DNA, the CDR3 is TGTGCCAGCAGCTTGGGCAGGGGGGAAGGCGCTTTCTTT. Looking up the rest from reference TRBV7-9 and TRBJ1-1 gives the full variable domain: DTGVSQNPRHKITKRGQNVTFRCDPISEHNRLYWYRQTLGQGPEFLTYFQNEAQLEKSRLLSDRFSAERPKGSFSTLEIQRTEQGDSAMYLCASSLGRGEGAFFGQGTRLTVV.

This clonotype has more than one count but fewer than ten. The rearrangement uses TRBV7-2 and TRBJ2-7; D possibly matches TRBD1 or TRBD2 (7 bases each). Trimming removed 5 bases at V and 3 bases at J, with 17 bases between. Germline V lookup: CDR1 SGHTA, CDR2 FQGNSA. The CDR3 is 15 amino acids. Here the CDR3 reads CASSQGGWGYYEQYF. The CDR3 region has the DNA TGTGCCAGCAGCCAGGGGGGGTGGGGTTACTACGAGCAGTACTTC.

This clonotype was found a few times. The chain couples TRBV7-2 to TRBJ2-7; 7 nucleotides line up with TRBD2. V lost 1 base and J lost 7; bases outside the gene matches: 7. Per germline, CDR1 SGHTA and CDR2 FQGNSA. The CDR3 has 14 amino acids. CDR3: CASSLGREMGEQYF. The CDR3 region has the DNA TGTGCCAGCAGCTTAGGGCGGGAGATGGGGGAGCAGTACTTC.

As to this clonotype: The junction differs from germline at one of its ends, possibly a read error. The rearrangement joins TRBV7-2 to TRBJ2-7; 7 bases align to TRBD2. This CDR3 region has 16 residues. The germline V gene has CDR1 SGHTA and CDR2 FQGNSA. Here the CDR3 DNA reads TGTTCCAGCAGCTTAGCGGGCGGCTCAATCTCCTACGAGCAGTACTTC. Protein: CSSSLAGGSISYEQYF.

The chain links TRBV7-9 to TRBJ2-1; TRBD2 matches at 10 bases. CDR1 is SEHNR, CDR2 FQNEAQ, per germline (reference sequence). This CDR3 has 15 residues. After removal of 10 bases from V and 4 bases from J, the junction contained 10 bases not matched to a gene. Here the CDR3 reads CATTAGTSVYNEQFF. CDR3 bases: TGTGCCACGACCGCGGGGACTAGCGTATACAATGAGCAGTTCTTC. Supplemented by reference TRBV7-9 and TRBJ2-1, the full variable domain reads DTGVSQNPRHKITKRGQNVTFRCDPISEHNRLYWYRQTLGQGPEFLTYFQNEAQLEKSRLLSDRFSAERPKGSFSTLEIQRTEQGDSAMYLCATTAGTSVYNEQFFGPGTRLTVL.

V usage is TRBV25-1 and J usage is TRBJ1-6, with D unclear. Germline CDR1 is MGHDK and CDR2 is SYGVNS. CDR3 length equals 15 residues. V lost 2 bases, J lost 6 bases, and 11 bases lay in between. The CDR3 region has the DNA TGTGCCAGCAGTGAAAGGGTTGGGTTTAATTCACCCCTCCACTTT. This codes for CASSERVGFNSPLHF.

The CDR3 loop is CASSLVGLRGDNEQFF. The CDR3 DNA follows: TGTGCCAGCAGCTTAGTTGGTTTGCGGGGGGACAATGAGCAGTTCTTC. V and J are TRBV7-9 and TRBJ2-1; 8 bases are shared with TRBD2. The CDR3 is 16 residues long. CDR1 SEHNR and CDR2 FQNEAQ come from the germline V gene (reference sequence). Trimming took 1 base from V and 5 from J; bases not matched to a gene: 7.

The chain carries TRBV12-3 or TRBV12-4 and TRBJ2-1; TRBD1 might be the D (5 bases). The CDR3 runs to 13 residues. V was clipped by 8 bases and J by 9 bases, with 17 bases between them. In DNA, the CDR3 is TGTGCCAGCGACAGTGGCCACCTAGGTGAGCAGTTCTTC. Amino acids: CASDSGHLGEQFF.

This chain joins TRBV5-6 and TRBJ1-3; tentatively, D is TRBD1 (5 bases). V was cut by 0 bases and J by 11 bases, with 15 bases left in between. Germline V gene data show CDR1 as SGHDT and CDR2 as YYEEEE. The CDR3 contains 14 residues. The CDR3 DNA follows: TGTGCCAGCAGCTTGGGAGCCCTTAGGGGTTCCATATATTTT. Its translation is CASSLGALRGSIYF.

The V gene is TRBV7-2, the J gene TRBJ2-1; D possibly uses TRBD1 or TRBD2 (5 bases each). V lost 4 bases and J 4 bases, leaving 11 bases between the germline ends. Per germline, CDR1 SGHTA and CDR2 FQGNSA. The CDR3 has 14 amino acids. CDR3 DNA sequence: TGTGCCAGCAGCTCACCGGGACCATACAATGAGCAGTTCTTC. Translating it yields CASSSPGPYNEQFF. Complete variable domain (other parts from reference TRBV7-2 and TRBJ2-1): GAGVSQSPSNKVTEKGKDVELRCDPISGHTALYWYRQSLGQGLEFLIYFQGNSAPDKSGLPSDRFSAERTGGSVSTLTIQRTQQEDSAVYLCASSSPGPYNEQFFGPGTRLTVL.

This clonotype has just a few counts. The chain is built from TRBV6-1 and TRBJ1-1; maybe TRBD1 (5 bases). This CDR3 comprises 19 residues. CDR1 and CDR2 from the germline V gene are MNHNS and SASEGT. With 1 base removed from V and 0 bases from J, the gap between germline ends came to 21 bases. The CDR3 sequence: CASSEVRDRPNLMNTEAFF. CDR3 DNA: TGTGCCAGCAGTGAAGTACGGGACCGACCTAACTTGATGAACACTGAAGCTTTCTTT.

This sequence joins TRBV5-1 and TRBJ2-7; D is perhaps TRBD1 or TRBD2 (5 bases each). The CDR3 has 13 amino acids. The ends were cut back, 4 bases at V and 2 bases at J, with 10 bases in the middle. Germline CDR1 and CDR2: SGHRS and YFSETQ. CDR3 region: CASSRDLTYEQYF. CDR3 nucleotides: TGCGCCAGCAGCAGGGACCTGACCTACGAGCAGTACTTC.